In its sample, the clone carrying this T cell receptor (beta chain) was seen once. What it recognizes is unknown. CDR3 size: 14 residues. Losses at the gene ends were 5 bases for V and 4 bases for J; bases not matched to a gene: 1. In germline, CDR1 is SGHNT, CDR2 YYREEE (reference sequence). The data were obtained in a study of cytomegalovirus exposure and HLA in healthy donors. Points from the study as a whole: An analysis done earlier found most TCR beta V segments productive about 90% or about 30% of the time. According to the study, roughly 160 TCR beta chains were cytomegalovirus-associated. TCR beta V- and J-gene trimming, according to a later analysis, was linked to a missense DCLRE1C variant.

The PCR made use of 60 Vbeta and 13 Jbeta primers. Sequencing used immunoSEQ multiplex PCR; TCRdb keeps in-frame clones, though not all of them. The table includes 130,000 to 150,000 clones, about four fifths detected once. Material for sequencing was PBMCs. This TCR was sampled from a woman aged 40 to 50 in good health and CMV-seropositive. The rearrangement links TRBV5-4 to TRBJ2-3; 13 bases fit TRBD2. This CDR3 reads CASSTSGGADTQYF. CDR3 nucleotides: TGTGCCAGCAGTACTAGCGGGGGGGCAGATACGCAGTATTTT.